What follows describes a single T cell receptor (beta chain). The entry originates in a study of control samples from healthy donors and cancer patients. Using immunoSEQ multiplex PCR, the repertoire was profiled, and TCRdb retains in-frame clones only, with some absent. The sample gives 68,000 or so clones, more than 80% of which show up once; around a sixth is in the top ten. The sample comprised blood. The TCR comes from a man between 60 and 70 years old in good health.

DNA of the CDR3: TGTGCCAGCAGTCAAGGGAACAGCCGAATGAATCAGCCCCAGCATTTT. Translation: CASSQGNSRMNQPQHF. V is TRBV27 and J is TRBJ1-5; D ambiguous. The V gene's germline CDR1 is MNHEY and CDR2 SMNVEV (reference sequence). V was pared by 5 bases and J by 4 bases, with 18 bases between. This CDR3 region has 16 residues.